This T cell receptor beta chain is drawn from a study of T-cell memory formation after mild COVID-19 (dated by TCRdb to the early 2020s). About the investigation overall: TCR sequence clusters from the two donors were found to be largely donor specific. T-cell clones expanding and contracting after mild COVID-19 in a couple of donors were tracked by longitudinal TCRalpha and TCRbeta repertoire sequencing. Two young, previously healthy adult volunteers, one female and one male, were included in the cohort. What the research found in general, with its limitations: Some responding clones were detected in pre-infection memory, suggesting pre-existing cross-reactive memory T cells joined the SARS-CoV-2 response. The study covered only two mild cases, and larger cohorts including severe cases with pre-infection samples were considered necessary. Contracting CD4+ clones appeared mostly in the CM and EM memory subsets, whereas CD8+ clones were enriched in EMRA. The second-wave clones that peaked on day 37 were not confirmed to be SARS-CoV-2 specific. Clones that contracted from day 15 to 85 showed balanced CD4/CD8 phenotypes, whereas a second wave of clones that expanded from day 15 to 37 leaned towards CD4+.

Spanning cysteine to phenylalanine, the CDR3 consists of 13 amino acids. Only the CDR3 DNA stays, 39 bases, in frame from base 1. V drops 6 bases and J drops 2 bases, leaving 10 bases in between. Ficoll-Paque density gradient centrifugation was the method used to isolate PBMCs. Sequencing relied on an Illumina NovaSeq 6000. TCRalpha and TCRbeta cDNA libraries were built by 5'RACE with constant-segment primers, adding sample barcodes and unique molecular identifiers. RNA was extracted from every sample with Trizol reagent. Amplification of the libraries took two PCR steps, and the second step added a second sample barcode plus Illumina TruSeq adapters. Libraries were sequenced on an Illumina NovaSeq with 2 x 150 bp paired-end reads. The authors' pipeline ran thus. Reads were demultiplexed and collapsed into UMI-guided consensus sequences with migec v1.2.7. With mixcr v2.1.11, UMI consensuses were aligned to TRA and TRB V and J templates and assembled into clonotypes. Clonotypes were classified as expanded or contracted when called significant by both edgeR and NoisET, with noise models trained on biological replicates. For edgeR calls, a false discovery rate-adjusted p below 0.01 and a log2 fold-change threshold of 1 were applied. PCA with hierarchical clustering of max-normalized trajectories of the 1000 most abundant clonotypes was used as exploratory dynamics analysis. Separately sequenced CD4+ and CD8+ repertoires were used to assign a CD4 or CD8 phenotype to each responding clone. TCRdb redid the processing of the public reads, applying fastp at Q25 and MiXCR, and retained in-frame beta chains. Identical CDR3 proteins give one entry, which carries the most common genes and DNA. TCRdb, rather than the study authors, made the V and J calls. The sample contains hundreds of thousands of distinct CDR3 sequences, about 25% of them found a single time. The ten largest clones capture around 13% of the sample.

This clonotype came up a few times. This receptor's antigen is unknown. The input lacks base qualities; no much larger clone sits a single base away. This receptor was identified in an adult woman who had mild COVID-19 (a few samples of this study predate the infection). The sample titles of this study are shuffled in the database, so cell type and time point are left out; the donor was told from shared clones. This receptor chain uses TRBV12-3 or TRBV12-4 and TRBJ1-2; the D gene cannot be named for sure. Sequencing was performed on PBMCs or a T cell subset sorted from them (not recorded which). The sequenced DNA is TGTGCCAGCAGCATAGGAGACAACTATGGCTACACCTTC. This yields the protein CASSIGDNYGYTF.